Included here is one TCR beta chain sequence, with context. The antigen remains undetermined. Through a sample-barcoded 5' primer and a J-beta primer mix, a second PCR was run for roughly 6 to 12 cycles. TCRdb passed the 5' RACE reads through MiXCR, listing each CDR3 protein once. Among around 1,600,000 distinct CDR3 sequences listed, 42% were seen once. The data originate from a study of blood T cells in healthy people across ages. Findings and caveats of the study: Possibly confounding the expanded clonotype changes was the fact that donor CMV status was unknown.

Total RNA was isolated from each sample in quantities of at least 6 micrograms. Trimming removed 5 bases from V and 1 base from J, with 12 bases in between. CDR3 length: 14 amino acids. The chain uses TRBV12-3 or TRBV12-4 and TRBJ2-7, with a weak D call TRBD1 (5 bases). This TCR was recovered from a woman aged 18 to 35 in good health. The specimen was blood. The CDR3 here is CASSRIHRSYEQYF. The DNA of the CDR3 is TGTGCCAGCAGTCGTATCCACAGGTCCTACGAGCAGTACTTC.